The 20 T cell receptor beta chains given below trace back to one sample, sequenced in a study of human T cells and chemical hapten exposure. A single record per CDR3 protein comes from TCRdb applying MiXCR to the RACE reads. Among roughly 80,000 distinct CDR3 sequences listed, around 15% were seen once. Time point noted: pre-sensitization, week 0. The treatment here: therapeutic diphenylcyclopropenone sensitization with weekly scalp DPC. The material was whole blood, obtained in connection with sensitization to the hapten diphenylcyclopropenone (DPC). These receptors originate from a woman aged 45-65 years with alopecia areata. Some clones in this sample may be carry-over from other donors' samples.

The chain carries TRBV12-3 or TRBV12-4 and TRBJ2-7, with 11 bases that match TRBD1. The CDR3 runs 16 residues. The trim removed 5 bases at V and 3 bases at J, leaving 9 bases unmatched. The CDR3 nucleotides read TGTGCCAGCAGTCGCTCGGGGGGGACAGGGGGCTACGAGCAGTACTTC. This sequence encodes CASSRSGGTGGYEQYF.

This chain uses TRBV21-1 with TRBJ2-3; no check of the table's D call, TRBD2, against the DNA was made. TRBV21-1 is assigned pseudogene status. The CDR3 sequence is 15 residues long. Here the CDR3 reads CAFISGRGGTDTQYF. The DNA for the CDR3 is TGTGCCTTCATTAGCGGGAGGGGTGGCACAGATACGCAGTATTTT.

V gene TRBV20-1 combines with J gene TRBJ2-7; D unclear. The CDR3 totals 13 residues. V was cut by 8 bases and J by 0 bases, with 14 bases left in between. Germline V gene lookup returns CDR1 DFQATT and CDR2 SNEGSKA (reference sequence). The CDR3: CSPDSLSSYEQYF. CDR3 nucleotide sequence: TGCAGTCCAGACTCTCTGAGCTCCTACGAGCAGTACTTC.

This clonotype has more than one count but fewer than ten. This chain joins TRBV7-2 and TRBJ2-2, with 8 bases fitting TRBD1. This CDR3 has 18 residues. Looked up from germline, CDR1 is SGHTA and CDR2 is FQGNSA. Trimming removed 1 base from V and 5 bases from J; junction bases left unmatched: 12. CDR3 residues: CASSLGLGQGLATGELFF. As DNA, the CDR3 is TGTGCCAGCAGCTTAGGGCTCGGACAGGGCCTCGCAACCGGGGAGCTGTTTTTT.

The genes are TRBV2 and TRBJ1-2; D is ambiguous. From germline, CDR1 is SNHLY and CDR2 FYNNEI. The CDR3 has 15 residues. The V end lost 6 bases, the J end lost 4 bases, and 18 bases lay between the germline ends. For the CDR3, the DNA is TGTGCCAGCAGCTTGGGCGGAGGGCCCCGCTATGGCTACACCTTC. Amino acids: CASSLGGGPRYGYTF.

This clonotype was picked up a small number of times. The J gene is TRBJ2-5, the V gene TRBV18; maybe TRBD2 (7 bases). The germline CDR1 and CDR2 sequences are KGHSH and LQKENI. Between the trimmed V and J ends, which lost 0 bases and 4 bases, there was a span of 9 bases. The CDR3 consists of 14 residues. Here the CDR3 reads CASSPPGGRETQYF. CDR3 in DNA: TGTGCCAGCTCACCACCCGGGGGGCGAGAGACCCAGTACTTC.

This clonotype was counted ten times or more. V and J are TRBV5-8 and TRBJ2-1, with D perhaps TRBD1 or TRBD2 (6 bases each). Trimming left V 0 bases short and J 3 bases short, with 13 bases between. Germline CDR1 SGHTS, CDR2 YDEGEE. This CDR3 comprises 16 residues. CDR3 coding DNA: TGTGCCAGCAGCTTGGAGGGGGGAGGCTACTACAATGAGCAGTTCTTC. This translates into CASSLEGGGYYNEQFF.

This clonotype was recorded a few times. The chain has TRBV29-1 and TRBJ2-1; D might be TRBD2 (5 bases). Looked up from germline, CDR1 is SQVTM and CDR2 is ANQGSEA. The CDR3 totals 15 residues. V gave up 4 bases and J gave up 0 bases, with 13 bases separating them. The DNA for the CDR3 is TGCAGCGTTGGATGGCTAGCCGGCTCCTACAATGAGCAGTTCTTC. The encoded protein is CSVGWLAGSYNEQFF.

The CDR3 region is CASSVQRFSGNTIYF. CDR3 coding DNA: TGTGCCAGCAGCGTACAGCGTTTCTCTGGAAACACCATATATTTT. The chain is built from TRBV12-3 or TRBV12-4 and TRBJ1-3; D not certain. V was cut by 6 bases and J by 0 bases, with 12 bases left in between. This CDR3 region has 15 residues.

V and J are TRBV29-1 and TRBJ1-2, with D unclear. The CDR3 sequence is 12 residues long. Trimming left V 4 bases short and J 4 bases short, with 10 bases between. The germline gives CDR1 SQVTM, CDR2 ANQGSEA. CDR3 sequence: CSVVGQFYGYTF. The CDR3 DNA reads TGCAGCGTTGTCGGTCAGTTCTATGGCTACACCTTC.

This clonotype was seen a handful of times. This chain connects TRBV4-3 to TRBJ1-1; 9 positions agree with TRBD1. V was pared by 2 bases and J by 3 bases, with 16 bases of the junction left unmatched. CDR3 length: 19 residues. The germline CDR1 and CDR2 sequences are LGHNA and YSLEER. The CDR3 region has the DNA TGCGCCAGCAGCCAACGTGAATACAGGGGGCCGAGGATTTACACTGAAGCTTTCTTT. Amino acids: CASSQREYRGPRIYTEAFF.

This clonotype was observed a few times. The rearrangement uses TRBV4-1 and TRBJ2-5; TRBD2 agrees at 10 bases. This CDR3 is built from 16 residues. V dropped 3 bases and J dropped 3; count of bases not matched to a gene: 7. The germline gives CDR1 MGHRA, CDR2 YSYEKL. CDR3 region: CASSQAGTSVKETQYF. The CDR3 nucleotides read TGCGCCAGCAGCCAGGCCGGGACTAGCGTAAAAGAGACCCAGTACTTC.

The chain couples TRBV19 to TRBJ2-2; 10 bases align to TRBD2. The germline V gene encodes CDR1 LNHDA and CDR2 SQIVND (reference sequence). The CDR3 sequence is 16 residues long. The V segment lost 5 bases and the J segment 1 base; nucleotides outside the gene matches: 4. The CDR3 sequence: CASSSSGGRNTGELFF. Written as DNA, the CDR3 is TGTGCCAGTAGTTCTAGCGGGGGTCGGAACACCGGGGAGCTGTTTTTT.

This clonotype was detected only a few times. DNA of the CDR3: TGTGCCAGCAGCACCACAGCCTCTGGGGCCAACGTCCTGACTTTC. Translating gives CASSTTASGANVLTF. J is TRBJ2-6 and V is TRBV9, with D unresolved. V lost 4 bases to trimming and J lost 0 bases, with 8 bases between them. The CDR3 has 15 amino acids. Germline lookup yields CDR1 SGDLS and CDR2 YYNGEE.

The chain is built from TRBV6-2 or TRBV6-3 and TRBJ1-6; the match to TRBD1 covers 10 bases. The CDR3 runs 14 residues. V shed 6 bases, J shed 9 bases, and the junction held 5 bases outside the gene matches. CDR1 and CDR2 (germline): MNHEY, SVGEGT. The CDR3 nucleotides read TGTGCCAGCAGCCCCGGGACAGGGGTTTCACCCCTCCACTTT. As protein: CASSPGTGVSPLHF.

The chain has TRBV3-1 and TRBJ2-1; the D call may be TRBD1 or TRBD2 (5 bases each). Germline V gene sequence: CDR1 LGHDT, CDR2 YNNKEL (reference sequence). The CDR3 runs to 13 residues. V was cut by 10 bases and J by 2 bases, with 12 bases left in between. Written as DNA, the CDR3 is TGTGCCACCCGGGACCAGACCTACAATGAGCAGTTCTTC. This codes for CATRDQTYNEQFF.

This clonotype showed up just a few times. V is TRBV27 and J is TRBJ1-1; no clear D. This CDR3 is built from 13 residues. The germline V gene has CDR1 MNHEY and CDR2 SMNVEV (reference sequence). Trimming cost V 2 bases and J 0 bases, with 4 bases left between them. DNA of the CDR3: TGTGCCAGCAGTTTAGTGGTGAACACTGAAGCTTTCTTT. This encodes CASSLVVNTEAFF.

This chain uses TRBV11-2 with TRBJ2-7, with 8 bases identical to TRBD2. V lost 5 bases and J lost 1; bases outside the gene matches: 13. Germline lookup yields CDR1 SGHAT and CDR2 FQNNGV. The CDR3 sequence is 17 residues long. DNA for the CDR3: TGTGCCAGCAGCCGCGTCCGTGCGGGAGGTTTTTCCTACGAGCAGTACTTC. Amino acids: CASSRVRAGGFSYEQYF.

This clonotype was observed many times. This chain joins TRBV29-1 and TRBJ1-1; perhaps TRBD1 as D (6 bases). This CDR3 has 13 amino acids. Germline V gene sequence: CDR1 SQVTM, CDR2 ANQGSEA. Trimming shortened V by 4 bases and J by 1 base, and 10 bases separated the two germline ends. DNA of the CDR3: TGCAGCGTTGCACCACAGGGGAACACTGAAGCTTTCTTT. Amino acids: CSVAPQGNTEAFF.

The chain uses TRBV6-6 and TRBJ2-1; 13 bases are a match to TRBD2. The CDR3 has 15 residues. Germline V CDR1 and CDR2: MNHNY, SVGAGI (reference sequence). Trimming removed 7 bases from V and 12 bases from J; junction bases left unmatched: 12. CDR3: CASKPGLAGDGGQFF. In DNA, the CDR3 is TGTGCCAGCAAACCCGGACTAGCGGGAGACGGGGGGCAGTTCTTC.